Listed here are 3 T cell receptor beta chains from one sample, sequenced in a study of identical twins. From the 5' RACE reads, TCRdb called clonotypes with MiXCR, one entry per CDR3 protein. The sample lists 350,000 to 500,000 distinct CDR3 sequences, under 20% occurring once. Sequencing was done on a sample of naive T cells sorted from blood. The receptors here all came from a middle-aged man in good health.

This sequence joins TRBV11-2 and TRBJ2-7; D call uncertain. V lost 1 base and J 4 bases, leaving 11 bases between the germline ends. This CDR3 contains 14 residues. Germline V CDR1 and CDR2: SGHAT, FQNNGV. CDR3 loop: CASSLGHGKYEQYF. The CDR3 region has the DNA TGTGCCAGCAGCTTAGGACACGGAAAGTACGAGCAGTACTTC.

This clonotype was recorded a few times. The chain employs TRBV15 and TRBJ1-3; D call uncertain. Looked up from germline, CDR1 is LNHNV and CDR2 is YYDKDF (reference sequence). The ends were cut back, 1 base at V and 0 bases at J, with 7 bases in the middle. The CDR3 extends over 15 amino acids. In DNA form, the CDR3 reads TGTGCCACCAGCAGAGGTACCTACTCTGGAAACACCATATATTTT. Protein: CATSRGTYSGNTIYF. Based on the CDR3 plus reference TRBV15 and TRBJ1-3, the full variable domain is DAMVIQNPRYQVTQFGKPVTLSCSQTLNHNVMYWYQQKSSQAPKLLFHYYDKDFNNEADTPDNFQSRRPNTSFCFLDIRSPGLGDTAMYLCATSRGTYSGNTIYFGEGSWLTVV.

This clonotype has at least ten counts. The rearrangement joins TRBV11-2 to TRBJ2-1, with D possibly being TRBD1 (5 bases). V was trimmed by 0 bases and J by 3 bases, leaving 12 bases between them. The length of the CDR3 is 16 residues. CDR1 and CDR2 (germline): SGHAT, FQNNGV. This CDR3 is CASSLDFDSRYNEQFF. The CDR3 region has the DNA TGTGCCAGCAGCTTAGACTTTGACAGCCGCTACAATGAGCAGTTCTTC.